This TCR beta chain derives from a study of T-cell memory formation after mild COVID-19. There are a few counts of this clonotype. TCRdb reprocessed the 5' RACE reads with MiXCR, giving one entry per CDR3 protein. This sample has about 13,000 distinct CDR3 sequences, with about a sixth found just once. This CDR3 is built from 16 residues. The ends were cut back, 5 bases at V and 9 bases at J, with 20 bases in the middle. The germline CDR1 and CDR2 sequences are SGHVS and FNYEAQ. This chain links TRBV7-6 with TRBJ1-6; TRBD1 is a possible D gene (5 bases). This receptor was taken from a man between 18 and 29 years old who had mild COVID-19 (a few samples of this study predate the infection). Cell type and time point are not known. Sequenced material: PBMCs or a T cell subset sorted from them (not recorded which). The CDR3 here is CASSITSGRDRSPLHF. CDR3 coding DNA: TGTGCCAGCAGCATAACCTCGGGCAGGGATCGTTCACCCCTCCACTTT.